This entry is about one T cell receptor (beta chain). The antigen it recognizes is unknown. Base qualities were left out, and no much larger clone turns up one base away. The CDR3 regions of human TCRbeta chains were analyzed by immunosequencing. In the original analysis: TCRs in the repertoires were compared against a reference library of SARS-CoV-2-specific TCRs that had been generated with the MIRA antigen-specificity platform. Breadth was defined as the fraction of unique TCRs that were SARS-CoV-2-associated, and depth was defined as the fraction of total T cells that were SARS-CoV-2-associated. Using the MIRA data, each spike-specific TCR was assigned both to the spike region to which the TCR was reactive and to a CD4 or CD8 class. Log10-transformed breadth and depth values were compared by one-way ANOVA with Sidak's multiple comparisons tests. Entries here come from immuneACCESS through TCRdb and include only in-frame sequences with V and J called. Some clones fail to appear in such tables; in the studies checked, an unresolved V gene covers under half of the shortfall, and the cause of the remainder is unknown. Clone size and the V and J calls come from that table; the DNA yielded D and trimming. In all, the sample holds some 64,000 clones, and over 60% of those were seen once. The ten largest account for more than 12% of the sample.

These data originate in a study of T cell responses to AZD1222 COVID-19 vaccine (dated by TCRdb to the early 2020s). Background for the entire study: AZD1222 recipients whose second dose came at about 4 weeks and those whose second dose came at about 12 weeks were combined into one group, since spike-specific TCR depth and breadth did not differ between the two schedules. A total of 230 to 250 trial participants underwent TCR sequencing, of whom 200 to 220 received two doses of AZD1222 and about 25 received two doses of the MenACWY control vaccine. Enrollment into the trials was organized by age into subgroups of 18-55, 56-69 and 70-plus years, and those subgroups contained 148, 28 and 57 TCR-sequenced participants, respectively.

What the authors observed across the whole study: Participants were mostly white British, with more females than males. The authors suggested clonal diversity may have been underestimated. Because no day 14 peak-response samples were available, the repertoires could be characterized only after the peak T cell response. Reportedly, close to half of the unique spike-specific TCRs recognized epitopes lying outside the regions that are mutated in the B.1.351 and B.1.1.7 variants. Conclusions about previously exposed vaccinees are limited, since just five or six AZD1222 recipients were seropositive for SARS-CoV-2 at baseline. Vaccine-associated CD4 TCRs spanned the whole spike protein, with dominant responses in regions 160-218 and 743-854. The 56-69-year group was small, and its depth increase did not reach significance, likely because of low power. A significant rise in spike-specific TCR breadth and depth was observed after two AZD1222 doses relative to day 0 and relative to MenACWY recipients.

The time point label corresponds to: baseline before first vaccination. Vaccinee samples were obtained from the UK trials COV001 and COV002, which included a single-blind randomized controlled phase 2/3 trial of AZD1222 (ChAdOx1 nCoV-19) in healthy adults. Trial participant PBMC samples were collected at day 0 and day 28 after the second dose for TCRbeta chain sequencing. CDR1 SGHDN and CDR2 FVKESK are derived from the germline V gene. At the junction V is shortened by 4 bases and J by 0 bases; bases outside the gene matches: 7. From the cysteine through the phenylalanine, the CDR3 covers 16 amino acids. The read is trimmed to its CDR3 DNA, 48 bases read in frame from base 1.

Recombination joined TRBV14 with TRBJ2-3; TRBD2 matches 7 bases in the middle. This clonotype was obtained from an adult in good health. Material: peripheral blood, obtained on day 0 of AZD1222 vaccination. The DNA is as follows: TGTGCCAGCAGCCCACTCGTGGGGGGGAGCACAGATACGCAGTATTTT. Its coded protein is CASSPLVGGSTDTQYF.